This TCR beta chain was profiled in a study of blood T cell repertoires in COVID-19 (dated by TCRdb to 2020 to 2021). General notes on the study: Samples covering the acute and convalescent phases of COVID-19 were provided by collaborators in the United States, Italy and Spain. The prospective study material was composed of cDNA or gDNA derived from T cells, B-cell-depleted T cells, or PBMCs. The dataset comprised deeply sampled blood TCRbeta repertoires from subjects exposed to, actively infected with, or recovered from COVID-19. A freely available public database, intended as a resource for researchers studying the immune response to SARS-CoV-2, is where the repertoires were released. The samples were drawn from the first 160 participants of the ongoing ImmuneRACE study and from some 1,300 subjects provided by 6 global collaborators. The sample metadata nearly always contained a de-identified subject ID, COVID-19 status, age in years and sex. Where HLA class I and class II types were available, the types were taken from metadata supplied by the sample provider, not from assay-based typing. Study-level results and caveats: How much clinical and demographic metadata was included differed by source and by participant, and the metadata was provided uncurated.

As to this clone: There is no known antigen for this receptor. No qualities accompany the bases; no much larger clone lies one base away.

The collaborating institutions used their own protocols to collect whole blood in K2EDTA tubes. For TCRbeta analysis, collaborator samples were shipped as frozen whole blood, as isolated PBMCs, or as DNA extracted from either sample type. TCRbeta CDR3 regions were amplified from genomic DNA using the immunoSEQ Assay, a bias-controlled multiplex PCR. Concerning the study's data processing: The number of nucleated cells in each sample was estimated by amplification of reference gene primers within the assay. Sequence reads were collapsed and filtered to measure the absolute abundance of every unique TCRbeta CDR3 rearrangement. For each sample, productive Simpson clonality was calculated by taking the square root of Simpson's diversity index across productive rearrangements. The table comes from immuneACCESS by way of TCRdb, which keeps in-frame sequences with V and J called. Part of the clones is missing from these tables; in studies checked, under half for an unresolved V gene and the rest for unknown reasons. D and trimming come from the DNA, and the V and J calls and clone size come from that table. The sample table holds about 170,000 clones, of which about 85% were seen once. More than 6.5% of the sample rests with the top ten.

V loses 3 bases at its end and J loses 0 bases; junction bases beyond the gene matches: 1. In the germline V gene (reference sequence), CDR1 corresponds to SGHNT and CDR2 to YYREEE. The CDR3, from cysteine to phenylalanine, totals 15 residues. Solely the CDR3 DNA is kept, with 45 bases framed from the first base. Recombination linked TRBV5-4 to TRBJ2-3; TRBD2 aligns with 10 central bases. Material: peripheral blood. The sequence came from a woman older than 75 in a cohort sampled during active or convalescent COVID-19. The DNA reads TGTGCCAGCAGCTGGACTAGCGGCAGCACAGATACGCAGTATTTT. It translates as CASSWTSGSTDTQYF.